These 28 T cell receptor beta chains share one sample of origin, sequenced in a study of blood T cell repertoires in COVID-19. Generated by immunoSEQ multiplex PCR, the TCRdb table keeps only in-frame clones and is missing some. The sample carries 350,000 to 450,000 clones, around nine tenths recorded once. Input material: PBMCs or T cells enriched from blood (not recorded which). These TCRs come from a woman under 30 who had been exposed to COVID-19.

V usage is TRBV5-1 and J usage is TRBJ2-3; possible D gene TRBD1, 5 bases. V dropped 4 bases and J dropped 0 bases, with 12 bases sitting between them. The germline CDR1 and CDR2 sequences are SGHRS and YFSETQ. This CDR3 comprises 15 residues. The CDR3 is CASSRTPTSTDTQYF. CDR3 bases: TGCGCCAGCAGCCGGACACCTACTAGCACAGATACGCAGTATTTT.

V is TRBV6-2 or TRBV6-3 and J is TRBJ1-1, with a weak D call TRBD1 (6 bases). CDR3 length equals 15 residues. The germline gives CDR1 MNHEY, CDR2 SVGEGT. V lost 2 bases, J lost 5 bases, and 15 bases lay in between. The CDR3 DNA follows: TGTGCCAGCAGTTACCATGCGACAGGTCTGACTGAAGCTTTCTTT. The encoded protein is CASSYHATGLTEAFF.

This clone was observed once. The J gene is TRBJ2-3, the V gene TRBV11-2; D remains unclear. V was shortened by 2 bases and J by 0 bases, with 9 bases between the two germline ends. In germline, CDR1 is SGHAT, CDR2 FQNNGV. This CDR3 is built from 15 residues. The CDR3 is CASSLFPPSTDTQYF. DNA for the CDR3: TGTGCCAGCAGCTTATTTCCCCCTAGCACAGATACGCAGTATTTT.

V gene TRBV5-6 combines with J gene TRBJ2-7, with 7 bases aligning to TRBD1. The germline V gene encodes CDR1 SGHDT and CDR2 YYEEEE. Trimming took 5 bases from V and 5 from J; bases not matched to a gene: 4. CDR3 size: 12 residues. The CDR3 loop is CASRRTGHEQYF. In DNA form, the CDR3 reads TGTGCCAGCAGACGGACAGGCCACGAGCAGTACTTC.

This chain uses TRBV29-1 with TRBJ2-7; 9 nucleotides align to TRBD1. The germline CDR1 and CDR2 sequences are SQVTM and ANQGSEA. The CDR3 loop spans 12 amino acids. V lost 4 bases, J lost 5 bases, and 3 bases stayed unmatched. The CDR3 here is CSVVGQGHEQYF. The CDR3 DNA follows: TGCAGCGTTGTGGGACAGGGTCACGAGCAGTACTTC.

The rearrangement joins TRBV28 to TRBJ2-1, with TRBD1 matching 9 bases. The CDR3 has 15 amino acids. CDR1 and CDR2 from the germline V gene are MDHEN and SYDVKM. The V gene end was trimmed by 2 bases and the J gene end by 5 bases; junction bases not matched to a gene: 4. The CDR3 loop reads CASSLAGTGHNEQFF. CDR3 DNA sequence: TGTGCCAGCAGTTTAGCTGGGACAGGGCACAATGAGCAGTTCTTC.

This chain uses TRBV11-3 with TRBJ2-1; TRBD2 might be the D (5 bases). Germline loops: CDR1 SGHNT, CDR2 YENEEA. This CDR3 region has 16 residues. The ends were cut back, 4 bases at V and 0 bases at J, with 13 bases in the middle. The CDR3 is CASSSRTLSSYNEQFF. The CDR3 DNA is TGTGCCAGCAGCTCCAGGACTTTGAGCTCCTACAATGAGCAGTTCTTC.

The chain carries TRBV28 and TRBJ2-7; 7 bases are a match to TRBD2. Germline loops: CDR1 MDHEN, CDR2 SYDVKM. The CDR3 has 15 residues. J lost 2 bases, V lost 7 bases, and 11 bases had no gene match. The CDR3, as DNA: TGTGCCAGCAAACCCTCCCGGGGAGGGCCCTACGAGCAGTACTTC. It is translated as CASKPSRGGPYEQYF.

The DNA for the CDR3 is TGTGCCAGCAGTTCCCTCGGGACAGGGGCCTACGAGCAGTACTTC. The encoded protein is CASSSLGTGAYEQYF. The V gene is TRBV27, the J gene TRBJ2-7; 10 bases fit TRBD1. Germline V gene data show CDR1 as MNHEY and CDR2 as SMNVEV (reference sequence). This CDR3 spans 15 amino acids. With V trimmed by 4 bases and J by 2 bases, 5 bases remained unmatched.

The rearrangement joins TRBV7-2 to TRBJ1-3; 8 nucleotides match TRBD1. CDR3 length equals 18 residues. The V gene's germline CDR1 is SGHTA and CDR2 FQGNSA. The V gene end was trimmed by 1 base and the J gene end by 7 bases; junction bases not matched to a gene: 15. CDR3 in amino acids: CASSLEMGGTGGWNTIYF. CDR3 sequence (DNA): TGTGCCAGCAGCTTAGAAATGGGCGGGACAGGAGGATGGAACACCATATATTTT.

The CDR3 DNA sequence: TGTGCCACCAGTGGTCTAGCGGAAGCCTACAATGAGCAGTTCTTC. Its translation is CATSGLAEAYNEQFF. The chain carries TRBV24-1 and TRBJ2-1, with TRBD2 identical over 7 bases. V lost 5 bases and J lost 2; bases outside the gene matches: 5. CDR3 length equals 15 residues. The germline gives CDR1 KGHDR, CDR2 SFDVKD.

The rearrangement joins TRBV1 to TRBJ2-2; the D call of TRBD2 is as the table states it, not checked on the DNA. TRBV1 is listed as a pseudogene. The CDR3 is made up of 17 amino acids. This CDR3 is CTSSQGPGLAGAGELFF. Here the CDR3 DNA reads TGCACCAGCAGCCAAGGTCCGGGACTAGCGGGGGCGGGGGAGCTGTTTTTT.

The CDR3 here is CASSSILAGGSGETQYF. DNA for the CDR3: TGTGCCAGCAGCTCTATACTAGCGGGAGGTTCCGGGGAGACCCAGTACTTC. The V gene is TRBV7-9, the J gene TRBJ2-5, with 12 bases matching TRBD2. This CDR3 has 17 amino acids. Germline assignment: CDR1 SEHNR and CDR2 FQNEAQ (reference sequence). With 4 bases clipped from V and 5 bases from J, the junction kept 11 bases outside the gene matches.

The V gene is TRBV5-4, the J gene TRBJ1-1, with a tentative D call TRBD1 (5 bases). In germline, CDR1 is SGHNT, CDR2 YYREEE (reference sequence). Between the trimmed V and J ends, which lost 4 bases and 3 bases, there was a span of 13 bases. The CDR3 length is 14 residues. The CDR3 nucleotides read TGTGCCAGCAGCCCGACGGGGGGGGACACTGAAGCTTTCTTT. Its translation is CASSPTGGDTEAFF. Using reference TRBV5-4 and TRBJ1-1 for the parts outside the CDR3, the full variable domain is ETGVTQSPTHLIKTRGQQVTLRCSSQSGHNTVSWYQQALGQGPQFIFQYYREEENGRGNFPPRFSGLQFPNYSSELNVNALELDDSALYLCASSPTGGDTEAFFGQGTRLTVV.

CDR3 region: CASSFGGGGSPLHF. For the CDR3, the DNA is TGTGCCAGCAGTTTTGGAGGGGGCGGGTCACCCCTCCACTTT. The V and J genes are TRBV28 and TRBJ1-6; 7 bases are a match to TRBD1. The CDR3 has 14 residues. CDR1 and CDR2 (germline): MDHEN, SYDVKM. Losses at the gene ends were 3 bases for V and 10 bases for J; bases not matched to a gene: 6.

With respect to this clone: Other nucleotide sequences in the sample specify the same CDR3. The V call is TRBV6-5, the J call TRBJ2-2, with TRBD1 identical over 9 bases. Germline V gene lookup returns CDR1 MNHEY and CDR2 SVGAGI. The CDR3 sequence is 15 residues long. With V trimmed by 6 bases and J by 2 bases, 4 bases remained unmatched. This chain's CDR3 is CASSRDRVNTGELFF. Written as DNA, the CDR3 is TGTGCCAGCAGCCGGGACAGGGTAAACACCGGGGAGCTGTTTTTT.

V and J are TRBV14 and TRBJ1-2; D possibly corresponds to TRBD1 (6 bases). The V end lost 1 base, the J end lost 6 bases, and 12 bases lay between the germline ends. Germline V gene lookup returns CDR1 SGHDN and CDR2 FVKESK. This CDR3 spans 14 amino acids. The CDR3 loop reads CASSQVRGTDGYTF. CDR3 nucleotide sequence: TGTGCCAGCAGCCAAGTCAGGGGAACAGATGGCTACACCTTC.

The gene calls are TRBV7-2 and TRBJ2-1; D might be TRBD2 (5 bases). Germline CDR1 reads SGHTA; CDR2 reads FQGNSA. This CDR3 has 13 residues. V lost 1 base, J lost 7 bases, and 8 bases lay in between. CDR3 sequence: CASSLELVNEQFF. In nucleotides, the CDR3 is TGTGCCAGCAGCTTAGAACTAGTAAATGAGCAGTTCTTC.

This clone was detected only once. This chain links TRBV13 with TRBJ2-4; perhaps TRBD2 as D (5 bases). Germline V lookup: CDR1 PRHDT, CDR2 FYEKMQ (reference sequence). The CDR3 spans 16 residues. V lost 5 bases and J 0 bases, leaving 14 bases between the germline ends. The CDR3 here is CASSAERSLAKNIQYF. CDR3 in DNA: TGTGCCAGCAGCGCCGAGCGGAGCTTAGCCAAAAACATTCAGTACTTC.

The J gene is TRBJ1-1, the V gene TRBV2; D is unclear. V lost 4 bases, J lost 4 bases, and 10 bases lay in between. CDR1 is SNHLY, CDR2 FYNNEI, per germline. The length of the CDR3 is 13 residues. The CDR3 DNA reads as TGTGCCAGCAGTGTCGGTACGCTCACTGAAGCTTTCTTT. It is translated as CASSVGTLTEAFF.

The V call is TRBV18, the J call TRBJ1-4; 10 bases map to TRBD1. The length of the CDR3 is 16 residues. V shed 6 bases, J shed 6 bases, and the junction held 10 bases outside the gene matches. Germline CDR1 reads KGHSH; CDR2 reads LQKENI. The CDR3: CASSVPGQGPYEKLFF. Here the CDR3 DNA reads TGTGCCAGCTCCGTCCCGGGACAGGGGCCGTATGAAAAACTGTTTTTT.

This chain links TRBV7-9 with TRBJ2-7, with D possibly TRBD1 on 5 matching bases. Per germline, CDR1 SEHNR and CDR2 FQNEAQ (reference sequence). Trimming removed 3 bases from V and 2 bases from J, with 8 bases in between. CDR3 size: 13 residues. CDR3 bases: TGTGCCAGCAGCTTTGGGGCCGCCTACGAGCAGTACTTC. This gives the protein CASSFGAAYEQYF. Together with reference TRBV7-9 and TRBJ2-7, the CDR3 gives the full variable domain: DTGVSQNPRHKITKRGQNVTFRCDPISEHNRLYWYRQTLGQGPEFLTYFQNEAQLEKSRLLSDRFSAERPKGSFSTLEIQRTEQGDSAMYLCASSFGAAYEQYFGPGTRLTVT.

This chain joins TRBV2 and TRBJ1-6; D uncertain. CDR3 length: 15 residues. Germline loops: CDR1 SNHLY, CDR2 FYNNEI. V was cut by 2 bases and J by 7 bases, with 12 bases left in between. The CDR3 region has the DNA TGTGCCAGCAGTGAAAGGCGAGCGCCCAATTCACCCCTCCACTTT. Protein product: CASSERRAPNSPLHF.

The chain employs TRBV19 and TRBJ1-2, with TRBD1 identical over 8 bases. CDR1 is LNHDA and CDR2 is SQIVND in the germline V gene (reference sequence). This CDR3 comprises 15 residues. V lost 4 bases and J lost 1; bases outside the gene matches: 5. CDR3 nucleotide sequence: TGTGCCAGTAGTACCGGGACAGGAGTTAACTATGGCTACACCTTC. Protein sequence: CASSTGTGVNYGYTF.

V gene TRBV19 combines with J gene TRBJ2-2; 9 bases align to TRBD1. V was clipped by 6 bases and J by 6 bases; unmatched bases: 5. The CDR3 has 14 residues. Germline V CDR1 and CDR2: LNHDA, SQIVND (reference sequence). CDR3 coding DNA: TGTGCCAGTAGCCAACAGGGGGCGGCCGGGGAGCTGTTTTTT. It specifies CASSQQGAAGELFF.

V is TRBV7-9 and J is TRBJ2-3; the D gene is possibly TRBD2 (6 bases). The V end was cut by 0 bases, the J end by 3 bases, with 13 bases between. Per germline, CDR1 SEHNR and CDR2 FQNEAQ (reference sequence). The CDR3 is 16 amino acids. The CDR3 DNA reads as TGTGCCAGCAGCTTAGCGGAACTAGCTCGGACAGATACGCAGTATTTT. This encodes CASSLAELARTDTQYF. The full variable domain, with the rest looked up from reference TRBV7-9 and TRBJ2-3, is DTGVSQNPRHKITKRGQNVTFRCDPISEHNRLYWYRQTLGQGPEFLTYFQNEAQLEKSRLLSDRFSAERPKGSFSTLEIQRTEQGDSAMYLCASSLAELARTDTQYFGPGTRLTVL.

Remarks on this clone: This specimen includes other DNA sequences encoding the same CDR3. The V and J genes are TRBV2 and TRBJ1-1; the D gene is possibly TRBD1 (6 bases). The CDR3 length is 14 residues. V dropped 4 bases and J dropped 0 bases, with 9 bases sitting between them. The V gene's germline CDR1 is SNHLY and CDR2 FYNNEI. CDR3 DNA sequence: TGTGCCAGCAGTGCGAGACAGGTGAACACTGAAGCTTTCTTT. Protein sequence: CASSARQVNTEAFF.

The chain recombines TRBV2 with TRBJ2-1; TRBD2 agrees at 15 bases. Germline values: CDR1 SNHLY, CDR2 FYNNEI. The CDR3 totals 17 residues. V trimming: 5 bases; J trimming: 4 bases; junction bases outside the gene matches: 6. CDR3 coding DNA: TGTGCCAGCAGTTCCGGGACTAGCGGGAGGAGGTACAATGAGCAGTTCTTC. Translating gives CASSSGTSGRRYNEQFF.